This TCR beta chain is drawn from a study of cytomegalovirus exposure and HLA in healthy donors. Study-wide points: Most of the CMV-associated TCR beta chains (in a later analysis) appeared to be HLA-restricted.

As for this clone: What it binds is not known.

The CDR3 contains 14 residues. Germline CDR1 reads GTSNPN; CDR2 reads SVGIG (reference sequence). Trimming shortened V by 2 bases and J by 0 bases, and 5 bases separated the two germline ends. Primers: 60 Vbeta forward and 13 Jbeta reverse. Some clones are missing from TCRdb's copy, which holds only in-frame ones; the method was immunoSEQ multiplex PCR. The table has about 160,000 clones, around 84% seen once. The origin of this receptor is a man younger than 35 in good health and CMV-seropositive. The sample was PBMCs. The V gene is TRBV30, the J gene TRBJ2-6, with no clear D. CDR3 in amino acids: CAWSTYSGANVLTF. The CDR3, as DNA: TGTGCCTGGAGTACTTACTCTGGGGCCAACGTCCTGACTTTC. Full variable domain (outside the CDR3, taken from reference TRBV30 and TRBJ2-6): SQTIHQWPATLVQPVGSPLSLECTVEGTSNPNLYWYRQAAGRGLQLLFYSVGIGQISSEVPQNLSASRPQDRQFILSSKKLLLSDSGFYLCAWSTYSGANVLTFGAGSRLTVL.